Following are 24 T cell receptor beta chains from one sample sequenced in a study of shared T cell receptors in the human thymus. The data were produced by immunoSEQ multiplex PCR, yet TCRdb's version contains in-frame clones alone and is incomplete. The profile shows 650,000 to 950,000 clones, 80% to 90% of them singletons. This sample was also put to use in a study of human thymus T cells.

Material: thymocytes. The receptors derive from a girl in the first two years of life with a congenital heart defect.

This clone was counted a single time. CDR3 nucleotides: TGTGCCAGCAGCTTTACAGGGATAATGGACTACGAGCAGTACTTC. Residues: CASSFTGIMDYEQYF. V gene TRBV5-8 combines with J gene TRBJ2-7, with D perhaps TRBD1 (6 bases). Trimming pared 2 bases from V and 3 bases from J, leaving 15 bases between. Germline CDR1 is SGHTS and CDR2 is YDEGEE. CDR3 length: 15 amino acids.

This chain joins TRBV28 and TRBJ2-7; possibly TRBD2 for D (6 bases). V lost 0 bases and J 3 bases, leaving 15 bases between the germline ends. CDR1 MDHEN and CDR2 SYDVKM come from the germline V gene. The CDR3 is 16 amino acids. The CDR3 loop reads CASSLWSERGGYEQYF. The CDR3 DNA sequence: TGTGCCAGCAGTTTATGGAGCGAGAGGGGAGGCTACGAGCAGTACTTC.

The chain combines TRBV9 with TRBJ1-4; the D gene is possibly TRBD1 (5 bases). The CDR3 spans 13 residues. Germline V lookup: CDR1 SGDLS, CDR2 YYNGEE. Trimming removed 3 bases from V and 8 bases from J, with 11 bases in between. The CDR3 protein is CASSATPGEKLFF. The CDR3 DNA reads as TGTGCCAGCAGCGCGACTCCAGGGGAAAAACTGTTTTTT.

CDR3 residues: CASSLVPLGRWSLSPLHF. The CDR3 DNA reads TGTGCCAGCAGCTTGGTTCCTCTGGGCAGGTGGTCCCTTTCACCCCTCCACTTT. V gene TRBV5-6 combines with J gene TRBJ1-6; D is unresolved. V was shortened by 0 bases and J by 9 bases, with 22 bases between the two germline ends. CDR1 SGHDT and CDR2 YYEEEE come from the germline V gene. This CDR3 spans 18 amino acids.

The chain is built from TRBV28 and TRBJ2-7; TRBD2 is a possible D gene (5 bases). V gave up 7 bases and J gave up 3 bases, with 10 bases separating them. This CDR3 spans 12 amino acids. CDR1 and CDR2 from the germline V gene are MDHEN and SYDVKM. The CDR3 sequence is CASMGRDYEQYF. CDR3 coding DNA: TGTGCCAGCATGGGGAGAGACTACGAGCAGTACTTC. Full variable domain (remainder filled in from reference TRBV28 and TRBJ2-7): DVKVTQSSRYLVKRTGEKVFLECVQDMDHENMFWYRQDPGLGLRLIYFSYDVKMKEKGDIPEGYSVSREKKERFSLILESASTNQTSMYLCASMGRDYEQYFGPGTRLTVT.

V and J are TRBV7-2 and TRBJ2-3; 7 positions agree with TRBD2. Germline trimming cut 5 bases from V and 2 bases from J; bases unmatched to any gene: 7. Germline CDR1 SGHTA, CDR2 FQGNSA. The CDR3 contains 15 residues. The CDR3 DNA follows: TGTGCCAGCAGCCATAGCGGGTCCCTCACAGATACGCAGTATTTT. Protein: CASSHSGSLTDTQYF.

The chain carries TRBV4-3 and TRBJ2-1; the match to TRBD2 covers 14 bases. This CDR3 contains 15 residues. Germline V lookup: CDR1 LGHNA, CDR2 YSLEER. V trimming: 3 bases; J trimming: 10 bases; junction bases outside the gene matches: 5. In nucleotides, the CDR3 is TGCGCCAGCAGCCACAGACTAGCGGGGGGGCGGGAGCAGTTCTTC. Protein sequence: CASSHRLAGGREQFF.

This rearrangement joins TRBV29-1 to TRBJ2-7, with 7 bases fitting TRBD2. CDR3 length equals 13 residues. Looked up from germline, CDR1 is SQVTM and CDR2 is ANQGSEA. The V segment lost 3 bases and the J segment 2 bases; nucleotides outside the gene matches: 4. Written as DNA, the CDR3 is TGCAGCGTTGAGGGAGGGACTACCTACGAGCAGTACTTC. Translation gives CSVEGGTTYEQYF.

The CDR3 DNA reads TGCGCCAGCAGCCAAACCCAGGAGGGGGCGGGGGGGCCTAGTGAGACCCAGTACTTC. Translated: CASSQTQEGAGGPSETQYF. The chain joins TRBV4-3 to TRBJ2-5; 9 bases match TRBD2. V dropped 2 bases and J dropped 5; count of bases not matched to a gene: 18. CDR1 and CDR2 from the germline V gene are LGHNA and YSLEER. The CDR3 length is 19 residues.

V and J are TRBV9 and TRBJ2-2; possible D gene TRBD2, 6 bases. The CDR3 runs 17 residues. The germline gives CDR1 SGDLS, CDR2 YYNGEE. V was clipped by 4 bases and J by 3 bases, with 19 bases between them. CDR3 loop: CASSSHWGDHDTGELFF. CDR3 bases: TGTGCCAGCAGCTCCCATTGGGGGGATCATGACACCGGGGAGCTGTTTTTT.

The genes are TRBV27 and TRBJ2-7; possible D gene TRBD1, 5 bases. The CDR3 has 15 residues. The germline CDR1 and CDR2 sequences are MNHEY and SMNVEV (reference sequence). The V end was cut by 6 bases, the J end by 1 base, with 16 bases between. CDR3 in DNA: TGTGCCAGCAGGGGGAATAACAGGCGATCCTACGAGCAGTACTTC. It is translated as CASRGNNRRSYEQYF.

This sequence joins TRBV5-5 and TRBJ2-5; 9 bases match TRBD1. Per the germline V gene, CDR1 is SGHKS and CDR2 is YYEKEE (reference sequence). This CDR3 spans 14 amino acids. V dropped 4 bases and J dropped 5; count of bases not matched to a gene: 6. CDR3 protein: CASSPGQGWETQYF. CDR3 bases: TGTGCCAGCAGCCCGGGACAGGGTTGGGAGACCCAGTACTTC.

The V gene is TRBV19, the J gene TRBJ1-2, with a weak D call TRBD1 (6 bases). The germline gives CDR1 LNHDA, CDR2 SQIVND (reference sequence). The CDR3 runs to 11 residues. V was pared by 9 bases and J by 8 bases, with 13 bases between. For the CDR3, the DNA is TGTGCCAGCGAGGACAGTCGGGGCTACACCTTC. It yields the protein CASEDSRGYTF. The variable domain in full, with the rest retrieved from reference TRBV19 and TRBJ1-2, is DGGITQSPKYLFRKEGQNVTLSCEQNLNHDAMYWYRQDPGQGLRLIYYSQIVNDFQKGDIAEGYSVSREKKESFPLTVTSAQKNPTAFYLCASEDSRGYTFGSGTRLTVV.

The chain is built from TRBV15 and TRBJ1-2; D may be TRBD1 (5 bases). This CDR3 is built from 16 residues. Germline loops: CDR1 LNHNV, CDR2 YYDKDF (reference sequence). The V end lost 7 bases, the J end lost 5 bases, and 23 bases lay between the germline ends. The CDR3 DNA is TGTGCCACCACCCTCCGGAACTCCAGGGAAGGATATGGCTACACCTTC. Translated: CATTLRNSREGYGYTF.

The chain combines TRBV5-6 with TRBJ1-2; TRBD1 matches 9 bases. This CDR3 is 14 amino acids long. The trim removed 7 bases at V and 4 bases at J, leaving 8 bases unmatched. Germline CDR1 and CDR2: SGHDT and YYEEEE. CDR3 sequence reads: CASGTGTGLYGYTF. The CDR3 coding sequence is TGTGCCAGCGGCACCGGGACAGGGCTCTATGGCTACACCTTC. The whole variable domain, remainder taken from reference TRBV5-6 and TRBJ1-2, is DAGVTQSPTHLIKTRGQQVTLRCSPKSGHDTVSWYQQALGQGPQFIFQYYEEEERQRGNFPDRFSGHQFPNYSSELNVNALLLGDSALYLCASGTGTGLYGYTFGSGTRLTVV.

The chain is built from TRBV6-1 and TRBJ2-7, with a weak D call TRBD2 (5 bases). This CDR3 region has 13 residues. Trimming stripped 8 bases from V and 6 bases from J, with 17 bases between. Germline V lookup: CDR1 MNHNS, CDR2 SASEGT. The DNA for the CDR3 is TGTGCCAGCTCCCCTGGTCGCGGGCTCGAGCAGTACTTC. This sequence encodes CASSPGRGLEQYF.

There are a few counts of this clone. The chain joins TRBV4-3 to TRBJ2-2, with a possible D match to TRBD2 (7 bases). CDR1 and CDR2 from the germline V gene are LGHNA and YSLEER. V was trimmed by 0 bases and J by 2 bases, leaving 16 bases between them. The CDR3 sequence is 18 residues long. The CDR3: CASSQEFAGAPNTGELFF. The CDR3 coding sequence is TGCGCCAGCAGCCAAGAATTTGCGGGGGCCCCTAACACCGGGGAGCTGTTTTTT.

This clone occurred once. The chain carries TRBV10-2 and TRBJ2-7; TRBD1 matches at 7 bases. CDR3 length: 15 amino acids. Germline trimming cut 8 bases from V and 5 bases from J; bases unmatched to any gene: 15. CDR1 WSHSY and CDR2 SAAADI come from the germline V gene. The CDR3 region has the DNA TGCGCCAGCTCCAGACCGGGACAGCCACCGAACGAGCAGTACTTC. The encoded protein is CASSRPGQPPNEQYF.

The rearrangement joins TRBV9 to TRBJ1-6; weak D call: TRBD1 (5 bases). Per germline, CDR1 SGDLS and CDR2 YYNGEE. The length of the CDR3 is 16 residues. V was cut by 0 bases and J by 7 bases, with 14 bases left in between. CDR3 in DNA: TGTGCCAGCAGCGTAGCGGGGGGGATCGGGAATTCACCCCTCCACTTT. This sequence encodes CASSVAGGIGNSPLHF.

This clone has just a few counts. V and J are TRBV4-1 and TRBJ1-4; D gene unclear. V was trimmed by 8 bases and J by 0 bases, leaving 10 bases between them. Germline CDR1 and CDR2: MGHRA and YSYEKL. The CDR3 length is 14 residues. DNA for the CDR3: TGCGCCAGCCACGGGGTAGCAACTAATGAAAAACTGTTTTTT. It codes for CASHGVATNEKLFF.

The CDR3 protein is CASSQPTGGQQDTIYF. DNA of the CDR3: TGTGCCAGCAGCCAACCTACAGGGGGCCAACAAGACACCATATATTTT. This rearrangement joins TRBV4-2 to TRBJ1-3; 9 nucleotides agree with TRBD1. The CDR3 has 16 residues. With V trimmed by 2 bases and J by 8 bases, 10 bases remained unmatched. Germline assignment: CDR1 LGHNA and CDR2 YNFKEQ.

This chain joins TRBV9 and TRBJ2-3; D uncertain. This CDR3 has 16 residues. Trimming took 4 bases from V and 3 from J, leaving 18 bases between them. Germline V gene sequence: CDR1 SGDLS, CDR2 YYNGEE. CDR3 nucleotides: TGTGCCAGCAGCCCAAGAGAAATCGAGGAAACAGATACGCAGTATTTT. Encoded protein: CASSPREIEETDTQYF.

The J gene is TRBJ1-1, the V gene TRBV28, with TRBD1 matching 8 bases. Germline lookup yields CDR1 MDHEN and CDR2 SYDVKM. The CDR3 spans 15 residues. The junction had 6 bases not matched to a gene; V was cut back by 2 bases and J by 4 bases. The CDR3 sequence: CASSLVRTGRTEAFF. CDR3 nucleotides: TGTGCCAGCAGTTTAGTTAGGACAGGGCGCACTGAAGCTTTCTTT.

The chain carries TRBV5-8 and TRBJ1-2, with 10 bases matching TRBD1. The CDR3 has 18 residues. Germline V lookup: CDR1 SGHTS, CDR2 YDEGEE. Trimming took 3 bases from V and 6 from J; bases not matched to a gene: 17. The chain's CDR3 is CASSYKRDPGQGRDGYTF. As DNA, the CDR3 is TGTGCCAGCAGCTACAAACGAGACCCGGGACAGGGGAGAGATGGCTACACCTTC.